The 31 T cell receptor beta chains listed next were all sequenced from one sample in a study of cytotoxic CD8 clonotypes in ibrutinib-treated CLL. The protocol was immunoSEQ multiplex PCR, while the TCRdb copy is restricted to in-frame clones and leaves out a portion. The table lists approximately 42,000 clones, roughly three quarters of them singletons. Sequences were derived from PBMCs, sampled after 12 months of ibrutinib treatment. The source of these receptors is a human donor with chronic lymphocytic leukemia.

The V gene is TRBV5-1, the J gene TRBJ1-1; 7 bases line up with TRBD1. V shed 3 bases, J shed 0 bases, and the junction held 2 bases outside the gene matches. Per germline, CDR1 SGHRS and CDR2 YFSETQ. This CDR3 comprises 14 residues. The CDR3 nucleotides read TGCGCCAGCAGCTCCGGACAGGTGAACACTGAAGCTTTCTTT. Translating it yields CASSSGQVNTEAFF.

The CDR3 DNA follows: TGTGCCATCAGTGAGTCGAAGGCAGGGAAAATCTACGAGCAGTACTTC. Its translation is CAISESKAGKIYEQYF. The chain carries TRBV10-3 and TRBJ2-7, with D maybe TRBD1 (5 bases). Between the trimmed V and J ends, which lost 0 bases and 3 bases, there was a span of 15 bases. The V gene's germline CDR1 is ENHRY and CDR2 SYGVKD. The CDR3 is made up of 16 amino acids.

The chain carries TRBV19 and TRBJ1-2, with D perhaps matching TRBD1 (6 bases). The CDR3 runs 12 residues. V dropped 5 bases and J dropped 10 bases, with 14 bases sitting between them. Germline V gives CDR1 LNHDA, CDR2 SQIVND (reference sequence). This CDR3 reads CASSADRRHYTF. The CDR3 nucleotides read TGTGCCAGTAGTGCCGACAGGCGCCACTACACCTTC.

DNA of the CDR3: TGTGCCAGCAGCCGATTAGCGGGAAGCTCCTACGAGCAGTACTTC. This codes for CASSRLAGSSYEQYF. The V and J genes are TRBV7-8 and TRBJ2-7; 8 bases fit TRBD2. This CDR3 contains 15 residues. V shed 5 bases and J 0 bases; nucleotides not matched to a gene: 6. From germline, CDR1 is SGHVS and CDR2 FQNEAQ.

This sequence joins TRBV5-1 and TRBJ2-5; TRBD1 matches 8 bases. V gave up 4 bases and J gave up 2 bases; unmatched junction bases: 4. This CDR3 has 14 amino acids. Germline values: CDR1 SGHRS, CDR2 YFSETQ. The CDR3 spells CASSAGQGQETQYF. The CDR3 nucleotides are TGCGCCAGCAGCGCCGGACAGGGACAAGAGACCCAGTACTTC.

J is TRBJ2-1 and V is TRBV9; maybe TRBD2 (7 bases). V dropped 0 bases and J dropped 8 bases, with 12 bases sitting between them. The CDR3 runs 14 residues. Per the germline V gene, CDR1 is SGDLS and CDR2 is YYNGEE. The CDR3: CASSVEVGGDEQFF. CDR3 nucleotides: TGTGCCAGCAGCGTAGAGGTAGGGGGGGATGAGCAGTTCTTC.

The chain recombines TRBV28 with TRBJ2-5; D remains ambiguous. The germline V gene has CDR1 MDHEN and CDR2 SYDVKM. Trimming took 6 bases from V and 5 from J, leaving 10 bases between them. CDR3 length: 12 amino acids. For the CDR3, the DNA is TGTGCCAGCAGCCCTCCTGAGGAGACCCAGTACTTC. Translated, it gives CASSPPEETQYF.

This chain connects TRBV5-1 to TRBJ2-7; D perhaps matches TRBD2 (6 bases). Germline CDR1 and CDR2: SGHRS and YFSETQ. Between the trimmed V and J ends, which lost 0 bases and 3 bases, there was a span of 13 bases. The CDR3 contains 15 residues. CDR3 sequence (DNA): TGCGCCAGCAGCTTGGAGTCGGGGGTGGGCTACGAGCAGTACTTC. Protein product: CASSLESGVGYEQYF.

This chain uses TRBV9 with TRBJ2-3; TRBD2 matches at 7 bases. Germline V gene sequence: CDR1 SGDLS, CDR2 YYNGEE. The CDR3 consists of 15 residues. With V trimmed by 0 bases and J by 2 bases, 3 bases remained unmatched. This CDR3 is CASSVASGPTDTQYF. CDR3 coding DNA: TGTGCCAGCAGCGTAGCTAGCGGCCCCACAGATACGCAGTATTTT.

In this sample, this clone turned up a few times. This chain connects TRBV27 to TRBJ1-2, with D unclear. This CDR3 spans 13 amino acids. Deletions cut 0 bases from V and 4 bases from J, with 6 bases between. Germline V CDR1 and CDR2: MNHEY, SMNVEV (reference sequence). The CDR3 coding sequence is TGTGCCAGCAGTTTATCGGCGGTCTATGGCTACACCTTC. Translating it yields CASSLSAVYGYTF.

This clone was counted between two and nine times. The chain combines TRBV28 with TRBJ2-7; 7 bases agree with TRBD2. The V gene end was trimmed by 6 bases and the J gene end by 9 bases; junction bases not matched to a gene: 20. This CDR3 is 16 amino acids long. The germline V gene encodes CDR1 MDHEN and CDR2 SYDVKM. The CDR3 bases are TGTGCCAGCAGGCCGAGGGGCGGGAGATCCCCAGTGAGGCAGTACTTC. Protein product: CASRPRGGRSPVRQYF.

In this sample, this clone turned up a few times. The J gene is TRBJ1-4, the V gene TRBV30; no firm D call. The germline CDR1 and CDR2 sequences are GTSNPN and SVGIG (reference sequence). The V gene lost 4 bases and the J gene lost 3 bases, with 6 bases spanning the gap. This CDR3 is built from 12 residues. DNA of the CDR3: TGTGCCTGGACCAGGTCTAATGAAAAACTGTTTTTT. This sequence encodes CAWTRSNEKLFF. Looking up the rest from reference TRBV30 and TRBJ1-4 gives the full variable domain: SQTIHQWPATLVQPVGSPLSLECTVEGTSNPNLYWYRQAAGRGLQLLFYSVGIGQISSEVPQNLSASRPQDRQFILSSKKLLLSDSGFYLCAWTRSNEKLFFGSGTQLSVL.

The CDR3: CASSLATWGSSTDTQYF. Written as DNA, the CDR3 is TGTGCCAGCAGCTTGGCCACTTGGGGATCTAGCACAGATACGCAGTATTTT. The chain carries TRBV5-4 and TRBJ2-3; no clear D. There are 17 residues in the CDR3. V was trimmed by 0 bases and J by 0 bases, leaving 14 bases between them. Germline V CDR1 and CDR2: SGHNT, YYREEE (reference sequence).

This clone was recorded once. The chain is built from TRBV6-1 and TRBJ1-2; 7 bases map to TRBD1. With 7 bases clipped from V and 2 bases from J, the junction kept 4 bases outside the gene matches. The germline V gene encodes CDR1 MNHNS and CDR2 SASEGT. The length of the CDR3 is 13 residues. The CDR3 loop is CASTSQGNYGYTF. The CDR3 DNA follows: TGTGCCAGCACCTCACAGGGGAACTATGGCTACACCTTC.

This clone was found a few times. The chain couples TRBV27 to TRBJ2-1; 14 bases agree with TRBD2. CDR1 and CDR2 (germline): MNHEY, SMNVEV (reference sequence). After removal of 4 bases from V and 8 bases from J, the junction contained 7 bases not matched to a gene. The CDR3 has 16 amino acids. CDR3 sequence: CASSSPGLAGVDEQFF. In nucleotides, the CDR3 is TGTGCCAGCAGTTCTCCGGGACTAGCGGGAGTGGATGAGCAGTTCTTC.

In its sample, this clone was seen a few times. The chain is built from TRBV11-2 and TRBJ1-1; 7 positions agree with TRBD1. Germline V gives CDR1 SGHAT, CDR2 FQNNGV. The CDR3 runs to 13 residues. Trimming took 5 bases from V and 9 from J; bases not matched to a gene: 9. The CDR3 region is CASSPPRQGQAFF. In DNA form, the CDR3 reads TGTGCCAGCAGCCCTCCCCGACAGGGACAAGCTTTCTTT.

The chain couples TRBV9 to TRBJ2-5; possible D gene TRBD2, 6 bases. The V gene lost 4 bases and the J gene lost 7 bases, with 14 bases spanning the gap. Germline CDR1 is SGDLS and CDR2 is YYNGEE. CDR3 length equals 13 residues. The CDR3 DNA sequence: TGTGCCAGCAGCCCAACCCCCGGGGGGACCCAGTACTTC. As protein: CASSPTPGGTQYF.

This sequence joins TRBV5-1 and TRBJ2-5; D gene unclear. Germline V lookup: CDR1 SGHRS, CDR2 YFSETQ. CDR3 length: 14 amino acids. The V and J ends lost 0 bases and 4 bases respectively, with 10 bases between them. The CDR3: CASSLGTPGETQYF. As DNA, the CDR3 is TGCGCCAGCAGCTTGGGGACCCCAGGAGAGACCCAGTACTTC.

The rearrangement joins TRBV14 to TRBJ2-1, with D maybe TRBD2 (7 bases). CDR1 is SGHDN, CDR2 FVKESK, per germline. This CDR3 spans 18 amino acids. V was trimmed by 2 bases and J by 0 bases, leaving 17 bases between them. CDR3 DNA: TGTGCCAGCAGCCAATTTCAAGGGGGGGCCGGCTCCTACAATGAGCAGTTCTTC. Translation gives CASSQFQGGAGSYNEQFF.

V and J are TRBV27 and TRBJ2-3; possible D gene TRBD2, 7 bases. Germline V gene data show CDR1 as MNHEY and CDR2 as SMNVEV (reference sequence). The CDR3 consists of 14 residues. The V end lost 7 bases, the J end lost 3 bases, and 14 bases lay between the germline ends. CDR3 DNA: TGTGCCAGCAAATTAGGGGGGGGTACAGATACGCAGTATTTT. Amino acid sequence: CASKLGGGTDTQYF.

The gene calls are TRBV28 and TRBJ2-4; no clear D gene. The CDR3 totals 13 residues. Trimming pared 11 bases from V and 0 bases from J, leaving 11 bases between. Germline loops: CDR1 MDHEN, CDR2 SYDVKM. CDR3 residues: CAASDLAKNIQYF. The CDR3 DNA is TGTGCCGCGAGCGATCTAGCCAAAAACATTCAGTACTTC.

This clone was seen more than once but under ten times. The CDR3 DNA reads TGTGCCAGCAGCCCCGACAGCCATGAAGCTTTCTTT. This encodes CASSPDSHEAFF. The chain joins TRBV7-9 to TRBJ1-1, with D perhaps TRBD1 (5 bases). Germline CDR1 and CDR2: SEHNR and FQNEAQ (reference sequence). CDR3 length equals 12 residues. V lost 5 bases and J 7 bases, leaving 11 bases between the germline ends.

The V call is TRBV30, the J call TRBJ2-3, with D possibly being TRBD1 or TRBD2 (5 bases each). CDR3 length equals 10 residues. V gave up 6 bases and J gave up 8 bases, with 9 bases separating them. The germline CDR1 and CDR2 sequences are GTSNPN and SVGIG (reference sequence). The DNA for the CDR3 is TGTGCCTGCGTGGGGGTTACGCAGTATTTT. This sequence encodes CACVGVTQYF.

This rearrangement joins TRBV27 to TRBJ2-7; 11 positions match TRBD1. In germline, CDR1 is MNHEY, CDR2 SMNVEV (reference sequence). The CDR3 contains 15 residues. The J segment lost 2 bases and the V segment lost 4 bases, leaving 4 bases of the junction unmatched. The CDR3 sequence: CASSSPGQGAYEQYF. DNA of the CDR3: TGTGCCAGCAGTTCCCCGGGACAGGGGGCCTACGAGCAGTACTTC.

The table lists this clone with a few counts. This rearrangement joins TRBV27 to TRBJ1-1; 7 bases agree with TRBD1. Unmatched junction bases numbered 8, after V lost 6 bases and J lost 1 base. Looked up from germline, CDR1 is MNHEY and CDR2 is SMNVEV (reference sequence). CDR3 size: 15 residues. Written as DNA, the CDR3 is TGTGCCAGCAGGACACCGGGACAGCAGAACACTGAAGCTTTCTTT. Its protein is CASRTPGQQNTEAFF.

The rearrangement links TRBV2 to TRBJ2-1, with 16 nucleotides matching TRBD2. The germline V gene encodes CDR1 SNHLY and CDR2 FYNNEI. This CDR3 spans 17 amino acids. The V segment lost 6 bases and the J segment 9 bases; nucleotides outside the gene matches: 11. CDR3 residues: CASRTGTSGRASFEQFF. CDR3 DNA sequence: TGTGCCAGCAGGACCGGGACTAGCGGGAGGGCATCATTTGAGCAGTTCTTC.

This clone was picked up a small number of times. This chain links TRBV19 with TRBJ1-5; D not certain. Germline loops: CDR1 LNHDA, CDR2 SQIVND (reference sequence). This CDR3 has 15 residues. Trimming stripped 1 base from V and 4 bases from J, with 11 bases between. The CDR3 reads CASSIVRGPNQPQHF. As DNA, the CDR3 is TGTGCCAGTAGTATAGTTCGAGGCCCGAATCAGCCCCAGCATTTT. The full variable domain, completed using reference TRBV19 and TRBJ1-5, is DGGITQSPKYLFRKEGQNVTLSCEQNLNHDAMYWYRQDPGQGLRLIYYSQIVNDFQKGDIAEGYSVSREKKESFPLTVTSAQKNPTAFYLCASSIVRGPNQPQHFGDGTRLSIL.

The chain recombines TRBV10-2 with TRBJ2-3; no clear D. The CDR3 spans 13 residues. The ends were cut back, 4 bases at V and 2 bases at J, with 7 bases in the middle. Germline CDR1 and CDR2: WSHSY and SAAADI. This CDR3 is CASSVGYTDTQYF. As DNA, the CDR3 is TGCGCCAGCAGTGTCGGTTACACAGATACGCAGTATTTT.

The rearrangement links TRBV29-1 to TRBJ2-5; D remains unclear. The CDR3 has 10 amino acids. The germline V and J ends were trimmed by 7 bases and 3 bases, with 6 bases remaining between them. CDR1 and CDR2 from the germline V gene are SQVTM and ANQGSEA. The CDR3 DNA follows: TGCAGCGGTCGAAAAGAGACCCAGTACTTC. It encodes CSGRKETQYF.

The J gene is TRBJ2-1, the V gene TRBV6-4; 11 bases align to TRBD2. CDR1 is MRHNA and CDR2 is SNTAGT in the germline V gene. This CDR3 comprises 15 residues. V was clipped by 5 bases and J by 0 bases; unmatched bases: 0. This CDR3 reads CASSTSGSSYNEQFF. The CDR3 bases are TGTGCCAGCAGTACTAGCGGGAGCTCCTACAATGAGCAGTTCTTC.

CDR3 sequence (DNA): TGTGCCAGCAGCTCGTTAGGTTCTGGGTTTGCAGATACGCAGTATTTT. Its translation: CASSSLGSGFADTQYF. This chain connects TRBV11-2 to TRBJ2-3; no firm D call. In germline, CDR1 is SGHAT, CDR2 FQNNGV. The CDR3 is 16 amino acids. Between the trimmed V and J ends, which lost 4 bases and 4 bases, there was a span of 18 bases.